The 28 T cell receptor beta chains reported below all come from one sample, sequenced in a study of spatial heterogeneity in lung cancer (dated by TCRdb to the late 2010s). The research as a whole found: A correlation was observed between the number of expanded intratumoral alpha and beta TCRs and the tumor nonsynonymous mutation count.

The intended sense of this specimen's time point label: sample taken at primary tumor resection. The antigens for these receptors are not known. Library construction relied on 5' RACE. The data were produced on a NextSeq 500. The public reads were reanalyzed by TCRdb: fastp trimming at Q25, MiXCR alignment, in-frame beta chains only. For every CDR3 protein sequence, its rows merge into one entry that carries the most common genes and DNA. In all, the sample holds under 5,000 distinct CDR3 sequences, and under 8% of those were seen once. The top ten hold 20% of the sample. This material consisted of lung tumor tissue, taken at surgery. The receptors shown here come from a male donor with early-stage non-small cell lung cancer.

This clonotype is labeled as medium-sized. Found in a library prepared for alpha chains, this beta chain is an off-target read, and its abundance has little meaning. The chain employs TRBV29-1 and TRBJ2-1; 7 bases agree with TRBD1. CDR1 SQVTM and CDR2 ANQGSEA come from the germline V gene. The CDR3 contains 12 residues. The V and J ends lost 5 bases and 6 bases, in that order; junction bases with no gene match: 4. This CDR3 is CSVYRDSNEQFF. The CDR3 DNA reads TGCAGCGTTTACCGGGACAGCAATGAGCAGTTCTTC.

By frequency in the sample, this clonotype is medium-sized. This beta chain came through as a stray read in a library set up for alpha chains, and its size says little. The V gene is TRBV7-9, the J gene TRBJ1-5; 8 nucleotides line up with TRBD1. V lost 5 bases to trimming and J lost 5 bases; unmatched junction nucleotides: 5. The CDR3 covers 14 residues. Germline assignment: CDR1 SEHNR and CDR2 FQNEAQ (reference sequence). The CDR3 region has the DNA TGTGCCAGCAGCCAGGGGACAGGTGATCAGCCCCAGCATTTT. Residues: CASSQGTGDQPQHF.

This clonotype was observed many times. The library was prepared for alpha chains; this beta chain is a stray read, so its frequency means little. This chain connects TRBV7-2 to TRBJ2-6; 7 bases map to TRBD2. The CDR3 length is 17 residues. Germline V CDR1 and CDR2: SGHTA, FQGNSA. J was trimmed by 0 bases and V by 3 bases; bases with no gene match: 5. The CDR3 nucleotides are TGTGCCAGCAGCTTGGCTAGCGGTTCCTCTGGGGCCAACGTCCTGACTTTC. It translates to CASSLASGSSGANVLTF.

In this sample, this clonotype turned up a few times. This beta chain turned up in a library designed for alpha chains; as an off-target read, its abundance says little. This chain joins TRBV12-3 or TRBV12-4 and TRBJ2-7; 11 bases map to TRBD2. V dropped 3 bases and J dropped 12; count of bases not matched to a gene: 7. The CDR3 is 13 residues long. The CDR3 DNA is TGTGCCAGCAGTTTGGGACTAGCGGTATACCTGTACTTC. This encodes CASSLGLAVYLYF.

This clonotype has a handful of counts. Because the library targeted alpha chains, this beta chain is an off-target read whose size means little. This chain joins TRBV12-3 or TRBV12-4 and TRBJ1-4; D uncertain. The CDR3 sequence is 15 residues long. V lost 6 bases to trimming and J lost 7 bases, with 18 bases between them. The CDR3 DNA is TGTGCCAGCAGCCCCACGTCCGGGTTTGGTGAAAAACTGTTTTTT. Its protein product is CASSPTSGFGEKLFF.

This clonotype was detected many times. This beta chain is an unintended read in a library built for alpha chains; its size means little. The chain carries TRBV29-1 and TRBJ1-1; 10 nucleotides agree with TRBD1. The V and J ends lost 5 bases and 7 bases, in that order; junction bases with no gene match: 7. Germline CDR1 reads SQVTM; CDR2 reads ANQGSEA. There are 13 residues in the CDR3. Written as DNA, the CDR3 is TGCAGCGTTCAGGGACAGGGGACTCTTGAAGCTTTCTTT. It codes for CSVQGQGTLEAFF.

In this sample, this clonotype is medium-sized. This beta chain turned up in a library designed for alpha chains; as an off-target read, its abundance says little. The chain links TRBV10-2 to TRBJ2-7; no clear D. CDR3 length: 12 residues. From germline, CDR1 is WSHSY and CDR2 SAAADI. Trimming removed 2 bases at V and 4 bases at J, with 6 bases between. CDR3 sequence reads: CASSEVGYEQYV. For the CDR3, the DNA is TGCGCCAGCAGTGAGGTCGGTTACGAGCAGTACGTC.

Relative to its sample, this clonotype is medium-sized. This beta chain came through as a stray read in a library set up for alpha chains, and its size says little. The chain couples TRBV12-3 or TRBV12-4 to TRBJ2-1; D remains unclear. V was trimmed by 6 bases and J by 9 bases, leaving 12 bases between them. The CDR3 has 12 residues. The CDR3 bases are TGTGCCAGCAGGCTATCATCGGTTGAGCAGTTCTTC. Amino acids: CASRLSSVEQFF.

This clonotype was picked up a small number of times. The library was prepared for alpha chains; this beta chain is a stray read, so its frequency means little. The rearrangement links TRBV24-1 to TRBJ2-1; 7 bases align to TRBD2. Germline CDR1 reads KGHDR; CDR2 reads SFDVKD. The CDR3 is 15 residues long. Losses at the gene ends were 2 bases for V and 2 bases for J; bases not matched to a gene: 2. The CDR3 coding sequence is TGTGCCACCAGTGATTGGGAGGGCGCCTACAATGAGCAGTTCTTC. This codes for CATSDWEGAYNEQFF.

This clonotype is medium-sized. Since it is a stray read in a library aimed at alpha chains, this beta chain has a size that is not meaningful. The chain is built from TRBV20-1 and TRBJ2-1, with 9 bases that match TRBD2. The germline V gene encodes CDR1 DFQATT and CDR2 SNEGSKA (reference sequence). J lost 9 bases, V lost 1 base, and 4 bases had no gene match. CDR3 length: 13 amino acids. The CDR3 nucleotides are TGCAGTGCTAGAGTACGACTAGCGGCTGAGCAGTTCTTC. Protein sequence: CSARVRLAAEQFF.

This clonotype is classed as medium-sized. The library was designed around alpha chains, so this beta chain is a stray read whose abundance carries little weight. This chain uses TRBV5-6 with TRBJ2-2; 15 bases align to TRBD2. Germline V gives CDR1 SGHDT, CDR2 YYEEEE. Unmatched junction bases numbered 7, after V lost 4 bases and J lost 0 bases. The CDR3 spans 19 residues. CDR3 DNA: TGTGCCAGCAGCCTTCCGGGACTAGCGGGGGGCGCGAACACCGGGGAGCTGTTTTTT. It translates to CASSLPGLAGGANTGELFF.

In this sample, this clonotype is medium-sized (0.01 to 0.1%). This beta chain represents an off-target read in a library built for alpha chains; its size is of limited meaning. This chain's CDR3 is CASSPQSYGYTF. The DNA of the CDR3 is TGTGCCAGCAGCCCCCAGAGCTATGGCTACACCTTC. The chain uses TRBV7-9 and TRBJ1-2; D remains unclear. The germline V gene has CDR1 SEHNR and CDR2 FQNEAQ (reference sequence). CDR3 length: 12 residues. With 5 bases removed from V and 4 bases from J, the gap between germline ends came to 8 bases.

This clonotype is termed medium-sized. This beta chain is off target for a library built for alpha chains, so its abundance means little. This chain links TRBV29-1 with TRBJ1-2; D is uncertain. The CDR3 has 12 residues. Germline CDR1 reads SQVTM; CDR2 reads ANQGSEA. V lost 6 bases and J 4 bases, leaving 12 bases between the germline ends. CDR3 in DNA: TGCAGCGTAGCCCGGGAGCCCTATGGCTACACCTTC. Protein: CSVAREPYGYTF.

By share, this clonotype counts as medium-sized. This beta chain lies outside the target of a library built for alpha chains; its clone size means little. The chain combines TRBV20-1 with TRBJ2-1; D unclear. V was pared by 2 bases and J by 0 bases, with 8 bases between. Germline CDR1 DFQATT, CDR2 SNEGSKA (reference sequence). The CDR3 consists of 14 residues. The CDR3 coding sequence is TGCAGTGCTAGATGGTATCGCTCCTACAATGAGCAGTTCTTC. Translated, it gives CSARWYRSYNEQFF.

In its sample, this clonotype is medium-sized. For a library built for alpha chains, this beta chain is a stray read; little rests on its size. This chain uses TRBV20-1 with TRBJ1-3; possible D gene TRBD1, 6 bases. The germline gives CDR1 DFQATT, CDR2 SNEGSKA (reference sequence). V was cut by 3 bases and J by 2 bases, with 11 bases left in between. This CDR3 is 14 amino acids long. The CDR3 region is CSASSQGAGNTIYF. In DNA form, the CDR3 reads TGCAGTGCTAGTTCACAGGGAGCTGGAAACACCATATATTTT.

This clonotype was found once. Within a library made for alpha chains, this beta chain is off target, and its count is uninformative. The chain carries TRBV7-2 and TRBJ1-2; D possibly corresponds to TRBD1 (5 bases). The CDR3 is 13 amino acids. From germline, CDR1 is SGHTA and CDR2 FQGNSA. Deletions cut 5 bases from V and 4 bases from J, with 11 bases between. CDR3 sequence: CASSRDWSYGYTF. CDR3 in DNA: TGTGCCAGCAGCCGGGACTGGTCCTATGGCTACACCTTC.

Within the sample, this clonotype is medium-sized. This beta chain is off target for a library built for alpha chains, so its abundance means little. V usage is TRBV20-1 and J usage is TRBJ1-6; D is possibly TRBD1 (6 bases). Germline V gene lookup returns CDR1 DFQATT and CDR2 SNEGSKA (reference sequence). Trimming removed 0 bases from V and 0 bases from J, with 15 bases in between. The CDR3 runs to 18 residues. The CDR3 DNA reads as TGCAGTGCTAGAGACCCGACAAGGGGGGCCTCCTATAATTCACCCCTCCACTTT. Translation gives CSARDPTRGASYNSPLHF.

Judged by abundance, this clonotype is medium-sized. This beta chain lies outside the target of a library built for alpha chains; its clone size means little. V is TRBV9 and J is TRBJ2-7, with 11 bases fitting TRBD2. Germline V gene sequence: CDR1 SGDLS, CDR2 YYNGEE. The CDR3 covers 17 residues. Trimming cost V 0 bases and J 0 bases; bases outside gene matches: 5. The CDR3 sequence is CASSVDLAGGSSYEQYV. DNA of the CDR3: TGTGCCAGCAGCGTAGACCTAGCGGGAGGATCCTCCTACGAGCAGTACGTC.

This clonotype is judged medium-sized. Little can be read into the size of this beta chain, an off-target read in a library designed for alpha chains. The chain uses TRBV7-9 and TRBJ2-7; 7 bases fit TRBD1. J lost 5 bases, V lost 4 bases, and 8 bases had no gene match. Per the germline V gene, CDR1 is SEHNR and CDR2 is FQNEAQ (reference sequence). The CDR3 spans 14 residues. The CDR3 nucleotides are TGTGCCAGCAGCTCCCACGACAGGGAAGACGAGCAGTACTTC. Protein: CASSSHDREDEQYF.

Of note for this clonotype: The library was prepared for alpha chains; this beta chain is a stray read, so its frequency means little. CDR3 amino acids: CAWSLAGGSTDTQYF. The CDR3 DNA sequence: TGTGCCTGGAGCTTAGCGGGGGGATCGACAGATACGCAGTATTTT. The genes are TRBV30 and TRBJ2-3; 10 bases line up with TRBD2. Per germline, CDR1 GTSNPN and CDR2 SVGIG (reference sequence). The J segment lost 3 bases and the V segment lost 3 bases, leaving 6 bases of the junction unmatched. There are 15 residues in the CDR3.

This clonotype is medium-sized by share. The library was built for alpha chains, so this beta chain is an off-target read and its size means little. The rearrangement uses TRBV4-1 and TRBJ2-3; 14 bases match TRBD2. V dropped 3 bases and J dropped 1; count of bases not matched to a gene: 6. Germline loops: CDR1 MGHRA, CDR2 YSYEKL. The CDR3 covers 18 residues. CDR3 in amino acids: CASSQPGLAGGGTDTQYF. The CDR3 coding sequence is TGCGCCAGCAGCCAGCCCGGACTAGCGGGAGGCGGCACAGATACGCAGTATTTT.

In its sample, this clonotype is medium-sized. This beta chain is an off-target read within a library intended for alpha chains, so its frequency means little. The chain combines TRBV30 with TRBJ2-3; D is unresolved. The ends were cut back, 4 bases at V and 0 bases at J, with 5 bases in the middle. Per the germline V gene, CDR1 is GTSNPN and CDR2 is SVGIG (reference sequence). The CDR3 contains 12 residues. CDR3 protein: CAWITSTDTQYF. CDR3 coding DNA: TGTGCCTGGATTACTAGCACAGATACGCAGTATTTT. The whole variable domain, remainder taken from reference TRBV30 and TRBJ2-3, is SQTIHQWPATLVQPVGSPLSLECTVEGTSNPNLYWYRQAAGRGLQLLFYSVGIGQISSEVPQNLSASRPQDRQFILSSKKLLLSDSGFYLCAWITSTDTQYFGPGTRLTVL.

A word on this clonotype: The size of this beta chain means little, since it is a stray read in a library made for alpha chains. The J gene is TRBJ1-3, the V gene TRBV6-5; no reliable D call. Germline CDR1 is MNHEY and CDR2 is SVGAGI. Trimming took off 2 bases at V and 0 bases at J, with 5 bases between the two ends. The CDR3 totals 14 residues. The CDR3 reads CASSYGLSGNTIYF. The CDR3 DNA reads TGTGCCAGCAGTTACGGGCTCTCTGGAAACACCATATATTTT.

Points on this clonotype: A library prepared for alpha chains yielded this beta chain as an off-target read; its size is of little meaning. This chain connects TRBV7-9 to TRBJ1-5; 9 bases agree with TRBD1. V lost 5 bases, J lost 1 base, and 6 bases stayed unmatched. Germline V gene sequence: CDR1 SEHNR, CDR2 FQNEAQ (reference sequence). CDR3 length equals 16 residues. CDR3 in DNA: TGTGCCAGCAGCCTCCACACAGGGGGCAGCAATCAGCCCCAGCATTTT. Residues: CASSLHTGGSNQPQHF.

By its share, this clonotype is medium-sized. Found in a library prepared for alpha chains, this beta chain is an off-target read, and its abundance has little meaning. The chain has TRBV30 and TRBJ2-5; 8 bases line up with TRBD1. V was clipped by 3 bases and J by 5 bases; unmatched bases: 8. The germline V gene encodes CDR1 GTSNPN and CDR2 SVGIG (reference sequence). The CDR3 spans 14 residues. In DNA form, the CDR3 reads TGTGCCTGGAGCGACCGACAGGGGATGGAGACCCAGTACTTC. This sequence encodes CAWSDRQGMETQYF.

This clonotype is labeled medium-sized. Since it is a stray read in a library aimed at alpha chains, this beta chain has a size that is not meaningful. The CDR3 DNA follows: TGTGCCAGCAGCGGAGGGACTAGCGGGGAAAGCACAGATACGCAGTATTTT. Its translation: CASSGGTSGESTDTQYF. The chain combines TRBV5-4 with TRBJ2-3, with 13 nucleotides matching TRBD2. The CDR3 is made up of 17 amino acids. Germline values: CDR1 SGHNT, CDR2 YYREEE (reference sequence). V was pared by 4 bases and J by 0 bases, with 5 bases of the junction left unmatched.

By share of the sample, this clonotype is medium-sized (0.01 to 0.1%). With the library built for alpha chains, this beta chain is off target and its frequency is not meaningful. J is TRBJ2-1 and V is TRBV7-9; maybe TRBD2 (5 bases). V lost 0 bases to trimming and J lost 5 bases, with 11 bases between them. The CDR3 sequence is 15 residues long. CDR1 and CDR2 (germline): SEHNR, FQNEAQ (reference sequence). The CDR3, as DNA: TGTGCCAGCAGCTTAGCGAACAGCGGAGACAATGAGCAGTTCTTC. It encodes CASSLANSGDNEQFF.

By proportion, this clonotype is medium-sized. Within a library made for alpha chains, this beta chain is off target, and its count is uninformative. V usage is TRBV14 and J usage is TRBJ2-1, with TRBD1 identical over 8 bases. The V gene end was trimmed by 5 bases and the J gene end by 12 bases; junction bases not matched to a gene: 15. Per germline, CDR1 SGHDN and CDR2 FVKESK. CDR3 length: 15 residues. CDR3 DNA: TGTGCCAGCAGCAACTTGGACAGGGAAGGATTAGGGCAGTTCTTC. This translates into CASSNLDREGLGQFF.